This TCR beta chain came from a study of CD8 T cells in Susac syndrome. Study-wide results and limits: It was acknowledged by the study that relatively few individuals were included in its TCR sequencing and HLA analysis.

Sequencing of TCR beta was undertaken in CD8+ and CD4+ T cells derived from blood. Stable or active relapsing-remitting multiple sclerosis, untreated and meeting revised McDonald criteria, defined the controls. After extraction with the RNeasy kit, about 0.45 to 1 ug of the RNA was reverse transcribed using random hexamers. Amplification of TCR beta CDR3 used immunoSEQ multiplex PCR across 54 Vbeta and 13 Jbeta. Each CDR3 protein is one row after TCRdb ran MiXCR on the immunoSEQ multiplex PCR reads. The table has about 400,000 distinct CDR3 sequences, more than 70% seen once. The length of the CDR3 is 16 residues. Germline V gene data show CDR1 as MNHNS and CDR2 as SASEGT. On this clonotype itself: Antigen specificity is unknown. At one end, the junction sequence differs from germline, possibly due to a read error.

The sequence came from a human donor with multiple sclerosis. The chain carries TRBV6-1 and TRBJ1-2; D is perhaps TRBD1 (6 bases). Material: CD8+ T cells from PBMCs. CDR3 DNA: TGTGCCAGCGGTGAAGTTAACAAGCAGGGGAGCCATGGCTACACCTTC. Its protein product is CASGEVNKQGSHGYTF.